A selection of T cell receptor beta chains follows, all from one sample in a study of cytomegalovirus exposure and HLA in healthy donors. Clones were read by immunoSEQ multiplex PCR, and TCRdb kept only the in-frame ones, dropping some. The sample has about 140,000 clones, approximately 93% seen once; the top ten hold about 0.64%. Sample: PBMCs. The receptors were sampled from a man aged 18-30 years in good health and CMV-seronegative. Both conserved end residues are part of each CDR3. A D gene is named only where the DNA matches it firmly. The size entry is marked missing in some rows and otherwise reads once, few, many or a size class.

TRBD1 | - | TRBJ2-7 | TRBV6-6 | TGTGCCAGCAGTTACCGGACAGGGGGAGCCTACGAGCAGTACTTC | CASSYRTGGAYEQYF
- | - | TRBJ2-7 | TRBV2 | TGTGCCAGCAGTGACAGGAGGGACGAGCAGTACTTC | CASSDRRDEQYF
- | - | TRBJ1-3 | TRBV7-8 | TGTGCCAGCAGCTTAGTACAGGGAAGCTCTGGAAACACCATATATTTT | CASSLVQGSSGNTIYF
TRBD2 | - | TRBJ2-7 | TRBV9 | TGTGCCAGCAGCGTAGAGGCGGGGGGGCGTTTAGTAAACGAGCAGTACTTC | CASSVEAGGRLVNEQYF
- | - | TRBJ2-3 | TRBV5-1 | TGCGCCAGCAGCTTGGTTACAGCAGGCACAGATACGCAGTATTTT | CASSLVTAGTDTQYF
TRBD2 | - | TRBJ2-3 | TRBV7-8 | TGTGCCAGCAGCTCCGGGACTAGCGATACGCAGTATTTT | CASSSGTSDTQYF
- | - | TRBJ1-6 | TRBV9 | TGTGCCAGCAGCGTAGAAGAGGGAGTTGACTCACCCCTCCACTTT | CASSVEEGVDSPLHF
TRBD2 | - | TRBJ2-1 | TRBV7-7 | TGTGCCAGCAGCATCGGACTAGCGGGAGGGGGCTACAATGAGCAGTTCTTC | CASSIGLAGGGYNEQFF
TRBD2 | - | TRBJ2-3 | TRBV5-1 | TGCGCCAGCAGCTCGGGACTAGCGGGGGGGCGAAGCACAGATACGCAGTATTTT | CASSSGLAGGRSTDTQYF
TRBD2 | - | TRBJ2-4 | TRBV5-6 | TGTGCCAGCAGCTTGGCGGGGAGGGTAGCCAAAAACATTCAGTACTTC | CASSLAGRVAKNIQYF
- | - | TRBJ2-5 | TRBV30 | TGTGCCTGGAGTGTGGGGGGAGAAGAGACCCAGTACTTC | CAWSVGGEETQYF
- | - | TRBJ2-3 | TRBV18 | TGTGCCAGCTCACCCCAGAGGAGCACAGATACGCAGTATTTT | CASSPQRSTDTQYF
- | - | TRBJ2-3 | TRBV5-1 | TGCGCCAGCAGCTTGGGAGGCTTGTTAACGGCAGATACGCAGTATTTT | CASSLGGLLTADTQYF
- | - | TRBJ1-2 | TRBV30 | TGTGCCTGTTACAGGAGCAACTATGGCTACACCTTC | CACYRSNYGYTF
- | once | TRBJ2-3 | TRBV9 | TGTGCCAGCAGCTCTTCCGTGGCGGAGCGGATAGATACGCAGTATTTT | CASSSSVAERIDTQYF
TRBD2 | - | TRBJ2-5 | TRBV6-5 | TGTGCCAGCAGCCTCTCGGGGGGGGAAGAGACCCAGTACTTC | CASSLSGGEETQYF
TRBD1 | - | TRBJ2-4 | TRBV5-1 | TGCGCCAGCAGCTCGGGACAGTTTAAAAACATTCAGTACTTC | CASSSGQFKNIQYF
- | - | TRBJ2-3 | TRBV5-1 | TGCGCCAGCAGCTTAGGGGGAGTTGGGACAGATACGCAGTATTTT | CASSLGGVGTDTQYF
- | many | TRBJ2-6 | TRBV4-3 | TGCGCCAGCAGCCCGCGGACGGGGTCTGGGGCCAACGTCCTGACTTTC | CASSPRTGSGANVLTF
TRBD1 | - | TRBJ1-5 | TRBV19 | TGTGCCAGTAGTTCGGACAGGGTTATCAATCAGCCCCAGCATTTT | CASSSDRVINQPQHF
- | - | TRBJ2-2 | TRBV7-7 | TGTGCCAGCAGTACAGCGAACACCGGGGAGCTGTTTTTT | CASSTANTGELFF
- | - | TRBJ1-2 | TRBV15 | TGTGCCACCAGCAGAGCGACAGTTAACTATGGCTACACCTTC | CATSRATVNYGYTF
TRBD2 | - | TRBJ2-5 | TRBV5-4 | TGTGCCAGCAGCCGGATAGCGGGGGGGCTGGAGACCCAGTACTTC | CASSRIAGGLETQYF
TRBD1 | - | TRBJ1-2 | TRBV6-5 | TGTGCCAGCAGTACCCGGGACAGACCCTATGGCTACACCTTC | CASSTRDRPYGYTF
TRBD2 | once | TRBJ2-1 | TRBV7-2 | TGTGCCAGCAGCCGCCGGGGGGGGTCCTACAATGAGCAGTTCTTC | CASSRRGGSYNEQFF
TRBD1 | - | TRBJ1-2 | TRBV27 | TGTGCCAGTAGTTTATGGGGCCTGACAGGGGTCCTTGATCTCTATGGCTACACCTTC | CASSLWGLTGVLDLYGYTF